This is a list of T cell receptor beta chains from one sample in a study of T cells in localized non-small cell lung cancer. The assay was immunoSEQ multiplex PCR, and TCRdb's table has in-frame clones only and misses some. The data contain about 59,000 clones, just over 90% of them singletons. The sequenced sample was peripheral blood, obtained before any cancer treatment. These receptors came from a man aged 35-75 years with stage I lung adenocarcinoma. The CDR3 runs from the conserved cysteine through the conserved F or W. The D gene is left open where the match is weak.

j_call	d_call	v_call	cdr3_nt	cdr3_aa
TRBJ2-1	TRBD2	TRBV27	TGTGCCAGCAGTTACGGGACTAGCATCAATGAGCAGTTCTTC	CASSYGTSINEQFF
TRBJ2-7	TRBD2	TRBV6-1	TGTGCCAGCAGGGTGACTAGCGGGAGTTCCTACGAGCAGTACTTC	CASRVTSGSSYEQYF
TRBJ1-4	TRBD1	TRBV18	TGTGCCAGCTCACCAGAGGCAGGGGGGACAACTAATGAAAAACTGTTTTTT	CASSPEAGGTTNEKLFF
TRBJ2-1	.	TRBV6-1	TGTGCCAGCAGTGAGTGGGCAGGGTCCTACAATGAGCAGTTCTTC	CASSEWAGSYNEQFF
TRBJ2-7	.	TRBV7-2	TGTGCCAGCAGCTTAAGTCTACGCGGAGCCCTCCTAAACTACGAGCAGTACTTC	CASSLSLRGALLNYEQYF
TRBJ2-5	.	TRBV7-7	TGTGCTAGCAGCTTAAAAGAGACCCAGTACTTC	CASSLKETQYF
TRBJ2-7	.	TRBV7-2	TGTGCCAGCAGCCTAGACCGACTAGTAGGCTACGAGCAGTACTTC	CASSLDRLVGYEQYF
TRBJ2-7	TRBD2	TRBV12-5	TGTGCTAGTGGTTTGCTAGCGGAGTCCTACGAGCAGTACTTC	CASGLLAESYEQYF
TRBJ1-2	TRBD1	TRBV9	TGTGCCAGCAGCACGACAGGGCTGGGCTACACCTTC	CASSTTGLGYTF
TRBJ1-5	.	TRBV7-8	TGTGCCAGCAGCTCCGGGGGCCAGGGGCTTCAGCCCCAGCATTTT	CASSSGGQGLQPQHF
TRBJ2-5	.	TRBV30	TGTGCCTGGAGTGTTGACAGTCAAGAGACCCAGTACTTC	CAWSVDSQETQYF